Listed below are T cell receptor beta chains from one sample, sequenced in a study of T cell responses to AZD1222 COVID-19 vaccine. Only in-frame clones appear in the TCRdb table, and some are missing; sequencing was by immunoSEQ multiplex PCR. The table lists about 100,000 clones, 86% of them singletons. The specimen was peripheral blood, collected on day 0 of AZD1222 vaccination. Receptor source: an adult in good health. The CDR3 runs from the conserved cysteine through the conserved F or W. Fields, in order: J gene, CDR3 length, V gene, D gene, clone size, CDR3 DNA, CDR3 protein. The D gene is left open where the match is weak. Size is omitted from some rows. Given values are once, few, many or a class for expanded clones.

>TRBJ1-1|14|TRBV15|-|-
TGTGCCACCACCGGACCACTGGGGAACACTGAAGCTTTCTTT
CATTGPLGNTEAFF
>TRBJ1-4|14|TRBV2|-|few
TGTGCCAGCAGTGAAGGTGGGGTTTGGGAAAAACTGTTTTTT
CASSEGGVWEKLFF
>TRBJ2-6|19|TRBV11-2|-|-
TGTGCCAGCAGGCACTTCTCCAGGGGGGTCTCCTCTGGGGCCAACGTCCTGACTTTC
CASRHFSRGVSSGANVLTF
>TRBJ1-1|16|TRBV3-1/TRBV3-2|-|-
TGTGCCAGCAGCGAAGACCCCACCCTAGGAGACACTGAAGCTTTCTTT
CASSEDPTLGDTEAFF
>TRBJ1-1|13|TRBV7-9|-|-
TGTGCCAGCAGCTCCACGGGCTACACTGAAGCTTTCTTT
CASSSTGYTEAFF
>TRBJ2-3|14|TRBV15|-|-
TGTGCCACCAGCAGAGATTCGGGCACAGATACGCAGTATTTT
CATSRDSGTDTQYF
>TRBJ1-1|12|TRBV3-1/TRBV3-2|-|-
TGTGCCAGCAGCCTCAATCCCACTGAAGCTTTCTTT
CASSLNPTEAFF
>TRBJ1-2|15|TRBV7-2|-|-
TGTGCCAGCAGCTTAGGGCAACCGACCCTCTATGGCTACACCTTC
CASSLGQPTLYGYTF
>TRBJ2-1|15|TRBV19|TRBD1|-
TGTGCCAGTAGTGGGGGGACAGGGGGATACAATGAGCAGTTCTTC
CASSGGTGGYNEQFF
>TRBJ1-2|13|TRBV7-2|-|-
TGTGCCAGCAGCTTAGGGGTTCACTATGGCTACACCTTC
CASSLGVHYGYTF
>TRBJ2-2|11|TRBV24-1|-|-
TGTGCCACCAGAGACTCCGGGGAGCTGTTTTTT
CATRDSGELFF
>TRBJ2-5|14|TRBV15|-|-
TGTGCCACCAGCAGAGGGGACGGTCAAGAGACCCAGTACTTC
CATSRGDGQETQYF
>TRBJ2-1|16|TRBV12-5|TRBD2|-
TGTGCTAGTGGTGCCGGGACTAGCGGCTCCTACAATGAGCAGTTCTTC
CASGAGTSGSYNEQFF
>TRBJ1-1|14|TRBV5-4|-|-
TGTGCCAGCAGCTCAGCGGGAATGAACACTGAAGCTTTCTTT
CASSSAGMNTEAFF
>TRBJ1-4|15|TRBV18|-|-
TGTGCCAGCTCACCACGGCGGGCAACTAATGAAAAACTGTTTTTT
CASSPRRATNEKLFF
>TRBJ2-7|13|TRBV9|-|-
TGTGCCAGCAGCGTAGAGGGTTCCTACGAGCAGTACTTC
CASSVEGSYEQYF
>TRBJ1-3|13|TRBV12-3/TRBV12-4|-|once
TGTGCCAGCAGGGTGAGCTCTGGAAACACCATATATTTT
CASRVSSGNTIYF
>TRBJ2-2|11|TRBV6-5|-|-
TGTGCCAGCGATAGGTCCGGGGAGCTGTTTTTT
CASDRSGELFF
>TRBJ2-1|13|TRBV5-1|-|-
TGCGCCAGCAGCTCTTTATTTTCCAATGAGCAGTTCTTC
CASSSLFSNEQFF
>TRBJ2-7|15|TRBV6-6|-|-
TGTGCCAGCAGTTACAGTTGGCAATCAGGGGTCGAGCAGTACTTC
CASSYSWQSGVEQYF
>TRBJ2-6|17|TRBV18|-|once
TGTGCCAGCTCACCCGTGACACGGAGCTCTGGGGCCAACGTCCTGACTTTC
CASSPVTRSSGANVLTF
>TRBJ1-4|15|TRBV5-5|-|-
TGTGCCAGCAGCTTGGTGGGGACCCCTAATGAAAAACTGTTTTTT
CASSLVGTPNEKLFF
>TRBJ2-4|15|TRBV5-1|-|-
TGCGCCAGCAGCTTGGCCAGAGACCCTCGGAACATTCAGTACTTC
CASSLARDPRNIQYF
>TRBJ2-7|13|TRBV30|-|-
TGTGCCTGGAGTTTCCAGAGTACCTACGAGCAGTACTTC
CAWSFQSTYEQYF
>TRBJ2-7|15|TRBV5-1|TRBD1|-
TGCGCCAGCAGCTTTGAGGGGACAGGGACCTACGAGCAGTACTTC
CASSFEGTGTYEQYF
>TRBJ2-6|14|TRBV30|TRBD2|-
TGTGCCTGGCTGGGGGGGGGTGGGGCCAACGTCCTGACTTTC
CAWLGGGGANVLTF
>TRBJ1-2|12|TRBV7-9|-|-
TGTGCCAGCACGTCCCTACAACGAGGCTACACCTTC
CASTSLQRGYTF
>TRBJ2-3|13|TRBV12-3/TRBV12-4|-|-
TGTGCCAGCAGTTTAGCTCGGGGCGATACGCAGTATTTT
CASSLARGDTQYF
>TRBJ1-6|13|TRBV19|-|few
TGTGCCAGTAGTGGGCAGGCTAATTCACCCCTCCACTTT
CASSGQANSPLHF